This entry features one T cell receptor beta chain sequence. As yet, its antigen is unknown. Germline V gene lookup returns CDR1 SNHLY and CDR2 FYNNEI. The V segment lost 0 bases and the J segment 0 bases; nucleotides outside the gene matches: 18. This CDR3 spans 21 amino acids. This record comes from a study of graft-versus-host responses after intestinal transplantation. Study-wide context: Once they had received anti-thymocyte globulin induction, all recipients took tacrolimus and steroids for around 3 years.

Broader study findings: Patients with graft-donor T cell macrochimerism had high graft-versus-host to host-versus-graft clonal ratios in allografts. Early declines in HvG clones that occurred post-transplant were associated with peak circulating GvH clone levels. Investigators detected GvH clones in recipient marrow, with some emerging earlier in ileum or blood.

Clones were sequenced by immunoSEQ multiplex PCR, and TCRdb holds only the in-frame ones, with some missing. The data show about 90,000 clones, 75% to 90% seen once. This sequence joins TRBV2 and TRBJ2-5; TRBD1 agrees at 8 bases. The material was unstimulated CD8+ T cells sorted from spleen or lymph node cells, obtained before intestinal transplant. The receptor comes from a human donor who received an intestinal transplant. The CDR3, as DNA: TGTGCCAGCAGTGAAGCGCTCGTGGCAGGGGGCGCGAGGGCGAACCAAGAGACCCAGTACTTC. Translated, it gives CASSEALVAGGARANQETQYF.